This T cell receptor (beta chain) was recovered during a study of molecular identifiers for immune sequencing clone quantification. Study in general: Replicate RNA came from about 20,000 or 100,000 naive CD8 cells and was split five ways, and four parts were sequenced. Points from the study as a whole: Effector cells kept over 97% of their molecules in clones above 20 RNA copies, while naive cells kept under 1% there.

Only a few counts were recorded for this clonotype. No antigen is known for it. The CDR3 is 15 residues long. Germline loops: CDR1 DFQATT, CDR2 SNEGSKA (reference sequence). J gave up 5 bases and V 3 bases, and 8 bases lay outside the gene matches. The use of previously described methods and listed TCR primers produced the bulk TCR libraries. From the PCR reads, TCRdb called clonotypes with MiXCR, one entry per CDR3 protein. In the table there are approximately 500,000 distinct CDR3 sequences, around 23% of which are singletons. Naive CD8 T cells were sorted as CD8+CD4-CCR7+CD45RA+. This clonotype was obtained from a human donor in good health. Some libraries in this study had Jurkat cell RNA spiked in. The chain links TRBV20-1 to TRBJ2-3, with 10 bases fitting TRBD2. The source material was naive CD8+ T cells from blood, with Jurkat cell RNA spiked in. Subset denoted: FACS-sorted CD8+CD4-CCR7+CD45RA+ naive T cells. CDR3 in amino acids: CSARPQREGGDTQYF. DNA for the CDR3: TGCAGTGCTAGGCCCCAGCGGGAGGGGGGAGATACGCAGTATTTT.